This T cell receptor beta chain was sequenced during a study of blood T cell repertoires in COVID-19. Study overall: Samples came from the United States, Italy and Spain, spanning acute and convalescent COVID-19.

In germline, CDR1 is GTSNPN, CDR2 SVGIG (reference sequence). The CDR3 totals 17 residues. The V end lost 3 bases, the J end lost 5 bases, and 25 bases lay between the germline ends. Measured with immunoSEQ multiplex PCR; TCRdb has only the in-frame clones, and not every one. Among some 91,000 clones listed, around four fifths were seen once. This TCR came from a human donor in a cohort sampled during active COVID-19. The material sequenced was peripheral blood. This sequence joins TRBV30 and TRBJ1-2; maybe TRBD1 (6 bases). CDR3 DNA sequence: TGTGCCTGGAGGGAGACGGCGGGGGGGCCGTCACTTTATGGCTACACCTTC. Translation gives CAWRETAGGPSLYGYTF.